Below, one T cell receptor (beta chain) is given with its context. This record comes from a study of blood T cell repertoires in COVID-19. Only in-frame clones appear in the TCRdb table, and some are missing; sequencing was by immunoSEQ multiplex PCR. This table holds fewer than 50,000 clones, 70% to 85% found once. Sequenced sample: peripheral blood. The sequence was obtained from a human donor in a cohort sampled during active COVID-19.

The CDR3 DNA sequence: TGTGCCAGCACCCCCGGAGCGGGACTCGGCGAGCAGTACTTC. Translating it yields CASTPGAGLGEQYF. The rearrangement joins TRBV5-4 to TRBJ2-7; 7 positions match TRBD2. Germline CDR1 reads SGHNT; CDR2 reads YYREEE (reference sequence). Germline trimming cut 6 bases from V and 6 bases from J; bases unmatched to any gene: 12. The CDR3 loop spans 14 amino acids.